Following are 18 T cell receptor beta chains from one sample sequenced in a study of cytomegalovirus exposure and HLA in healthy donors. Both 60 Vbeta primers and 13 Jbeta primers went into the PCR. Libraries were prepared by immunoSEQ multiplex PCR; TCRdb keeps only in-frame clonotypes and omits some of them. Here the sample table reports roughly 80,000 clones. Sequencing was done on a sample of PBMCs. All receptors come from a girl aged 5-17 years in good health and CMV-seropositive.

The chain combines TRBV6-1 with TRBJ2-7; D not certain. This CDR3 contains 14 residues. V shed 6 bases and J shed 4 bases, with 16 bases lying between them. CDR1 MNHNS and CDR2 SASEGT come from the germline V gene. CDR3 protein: CASSSFVGLYEQYV. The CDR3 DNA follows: TGTGCCAGCAGCAGCTTCGTTGGGCTATACGAGCAGTACGTC.

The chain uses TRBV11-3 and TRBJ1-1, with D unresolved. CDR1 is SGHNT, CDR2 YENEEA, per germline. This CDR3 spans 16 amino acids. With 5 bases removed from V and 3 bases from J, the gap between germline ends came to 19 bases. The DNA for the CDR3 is TGTGCCAGCAGCCGCGCCCGAGGAGGACGGGACACTGAAGCTTTCTTT. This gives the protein CASSRARGGRDTEAFF.

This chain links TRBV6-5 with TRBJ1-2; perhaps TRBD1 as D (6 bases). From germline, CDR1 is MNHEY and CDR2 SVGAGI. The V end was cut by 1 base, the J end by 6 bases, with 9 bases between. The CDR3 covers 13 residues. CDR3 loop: CASSYLGADGYTF. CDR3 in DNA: TGTGCCAGCAGTTACTTGGGGGCTGATGGCTACACCTTC.

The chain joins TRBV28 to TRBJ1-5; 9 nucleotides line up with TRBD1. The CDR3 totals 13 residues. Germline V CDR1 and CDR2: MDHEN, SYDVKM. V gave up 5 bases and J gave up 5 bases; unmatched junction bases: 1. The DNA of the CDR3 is TGTGCCAGCAGTGGACAGGGGCATCAGCCCCAGCATTTT. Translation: CASSGQGHQPQHF.

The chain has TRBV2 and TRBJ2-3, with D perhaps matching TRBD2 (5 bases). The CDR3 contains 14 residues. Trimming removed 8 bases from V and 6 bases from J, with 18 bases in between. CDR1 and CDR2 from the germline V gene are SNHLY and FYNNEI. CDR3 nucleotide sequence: TGTGCCAGCTCCTTTCGGCTAGCTCGCGATACGCAGTATTTT. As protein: CASSFRLARDTQYF.

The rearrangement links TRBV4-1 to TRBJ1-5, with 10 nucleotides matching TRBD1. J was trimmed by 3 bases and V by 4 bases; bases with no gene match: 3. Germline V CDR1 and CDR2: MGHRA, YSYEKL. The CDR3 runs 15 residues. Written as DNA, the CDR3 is TGCGCCAGCAGCCTTGGACAGGGGGTCAATCAGCCCCAGCATTTT. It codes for CASSLGQGVNQPQHF.

CDR3 bases: TGTGCCAGCAGGGGACAGAACTATGGCTACACCTTC. This codes for CASRGQNYGYTF. This chain joins TRBV6-5 and TRBJ1-2, with 7 bases that match TRBD1. The CDR3 runs 12 residues. Trimming cost V 6 bases and J 2 bases; bases outside gene matches: 0. The germline CDR1 and CDR2 sequences are MNHEY and SVGAGI.

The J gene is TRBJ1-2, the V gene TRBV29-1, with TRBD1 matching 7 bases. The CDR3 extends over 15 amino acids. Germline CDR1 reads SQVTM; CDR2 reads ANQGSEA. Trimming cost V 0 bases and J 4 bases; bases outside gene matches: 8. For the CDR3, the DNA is TGCAGCGTTGAAGATCCGGAGGGGGCAGGCTATGGCTACACCTTC. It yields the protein CSVEDPEGAGYGYTF.

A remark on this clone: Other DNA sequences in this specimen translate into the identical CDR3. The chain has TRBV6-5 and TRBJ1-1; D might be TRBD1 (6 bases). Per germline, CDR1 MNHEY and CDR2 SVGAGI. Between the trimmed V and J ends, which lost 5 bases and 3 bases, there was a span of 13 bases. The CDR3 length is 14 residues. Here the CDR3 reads CASSRDRSYTEAFF. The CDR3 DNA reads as TGTGCCAGCAGTCGTGACAGGTCCTACACTGAAGCTTTCTTT.

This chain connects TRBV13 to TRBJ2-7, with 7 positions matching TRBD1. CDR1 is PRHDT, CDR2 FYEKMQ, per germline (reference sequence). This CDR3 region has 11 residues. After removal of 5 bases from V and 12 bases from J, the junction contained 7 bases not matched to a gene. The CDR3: CASSEGQTTYF. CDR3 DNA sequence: TGTGCCAGCAGCGAGGGACAGACAACGTACTTC.

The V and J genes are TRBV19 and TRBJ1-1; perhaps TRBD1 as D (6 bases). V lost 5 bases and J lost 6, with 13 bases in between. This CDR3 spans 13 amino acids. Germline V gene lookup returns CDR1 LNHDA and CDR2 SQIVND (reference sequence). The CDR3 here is CASSQGKGPEAFF. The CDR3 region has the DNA TGTGCCAGTAGTCAGGGGAAAGGGCCTGAAGCTTTCTTT.

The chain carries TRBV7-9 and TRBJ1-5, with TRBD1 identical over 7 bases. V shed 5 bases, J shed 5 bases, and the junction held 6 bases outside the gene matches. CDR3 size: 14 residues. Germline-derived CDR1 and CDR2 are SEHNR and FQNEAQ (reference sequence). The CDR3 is CASSDRDSYQPQHF. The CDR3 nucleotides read TGTGCCAGCAGCGATAGGGACAGTTATCAGCCCCAGCATTTT. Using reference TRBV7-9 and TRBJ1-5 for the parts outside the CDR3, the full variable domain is DTGVSQNPRHKITKRGQNVTFRCDPISEHNRLYWYRQTLGQGPEFLTYFQNEAQLEKSRLLSDRFSAERPKGSFSTLEIQRTEQGDSAMYLCASSDRDSYQPQHFGDGTRLSIL.

The CDR3 DNA follows: TGCGCCAGCAGCCAAGATGGAGGGAGCTATGGCTACACCTTC. It specifies CASSQDGGSYGYTF. V gene TRBV4-3 combines with J gene TRBJ1-2; no clear D gene. The CDR3 has 14 amino acids. Per the germline V gene, CDR1 is LGHNA and CDR2 is YSLEER. V lost 0 bases and J 4 bases, leaving 9 bases between the germline ends.

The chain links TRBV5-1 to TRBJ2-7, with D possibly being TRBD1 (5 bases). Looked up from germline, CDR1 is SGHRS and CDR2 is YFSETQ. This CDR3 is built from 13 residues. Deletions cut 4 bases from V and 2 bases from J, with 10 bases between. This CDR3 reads CASSMGPPYEQYF. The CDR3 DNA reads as TGCGCCAGCAGCATGGGGCCCCCCTACGAGCAGTACTTC. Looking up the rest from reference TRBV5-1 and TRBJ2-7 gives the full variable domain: KAGVTQTPRYLIKTRGQQVTLSCSPISGHRSVSWYQQTPGQGLQFLFEYFSETQRNKGNFPGRFSGRQFSNSRSEMNVSTLELGDSALYLCASSMGPPYEQYFGPGTRLTVT.

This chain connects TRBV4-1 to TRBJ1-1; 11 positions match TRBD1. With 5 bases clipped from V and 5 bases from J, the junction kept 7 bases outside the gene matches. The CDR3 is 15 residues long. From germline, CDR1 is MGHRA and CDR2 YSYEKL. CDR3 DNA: TGCGCCAGCAGCTTTAGTGGACAGGGGGCAACTGAAGCTTTCTTT. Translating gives CASSFSGQGATEAFF.

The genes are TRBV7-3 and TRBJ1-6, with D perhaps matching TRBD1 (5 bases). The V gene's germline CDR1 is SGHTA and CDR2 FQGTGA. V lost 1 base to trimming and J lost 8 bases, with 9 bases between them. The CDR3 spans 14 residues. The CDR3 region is CASSLMGGDSPLHF. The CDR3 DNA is TGTGCCAGCAGCTTAATGGGGGGGGATTCACCCCTCCACTTT.

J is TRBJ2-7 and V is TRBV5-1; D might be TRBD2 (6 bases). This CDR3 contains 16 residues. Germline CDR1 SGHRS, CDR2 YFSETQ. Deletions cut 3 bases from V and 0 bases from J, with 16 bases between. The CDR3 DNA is TGCGCCAGCAGCTCTGGGGGACTTTCCAGCTCCTACGAGCAGTACTTC. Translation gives CASSSGGLSSSYEQYF.

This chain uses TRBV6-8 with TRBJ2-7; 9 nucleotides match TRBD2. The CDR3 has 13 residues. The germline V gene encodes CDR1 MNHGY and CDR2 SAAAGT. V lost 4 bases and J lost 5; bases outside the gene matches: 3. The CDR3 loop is CASSSKRGDEQYV. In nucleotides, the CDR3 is TGTGCCAGCAGTTCTAAGCGGGGGGACGAGCAGTACGTC.